The clone carrying this T cell receptor beta chain appeared once. A much bigger clone sits one base away, suggesting this may be a read error. It was with unique molecular identifiers that the TCRbeta library was prepared. A single record per CDR3 protein comes from TCRdb applying MiXCR to the PCR reads. The data contain 600,000 to 700,000 distinct CDR3 sequences, roughly 15% of them singletons. This CDR3 has 13 residues. With 5 bases clipped from V and 5 bases from J, the junction kept 5 bases outside the gene matches. Germline V lookup: CDR1 DFQATT, CDR2 SNEGSKA (reference sequence). The data were obtained in a study of T-cell reconstitution after alpha-beta-depleted transplantation in children.

This sample comprised PBMCs from the stem cell graft donor, obtained from the stem cell graft. V usage is TRBV20-1 and J usage is TRBJ2-5, with TRBD1 matching over 10 bases. The TCR comes from a human donor who donated a stem cell graft to a child with acute myeloid leukemia. The CDR3 DNA is TGCAGTGCTGGGACAGGGGCCGGCGAGACCCAGTACTTC. Protein product: CSAGTGAGETQYF.